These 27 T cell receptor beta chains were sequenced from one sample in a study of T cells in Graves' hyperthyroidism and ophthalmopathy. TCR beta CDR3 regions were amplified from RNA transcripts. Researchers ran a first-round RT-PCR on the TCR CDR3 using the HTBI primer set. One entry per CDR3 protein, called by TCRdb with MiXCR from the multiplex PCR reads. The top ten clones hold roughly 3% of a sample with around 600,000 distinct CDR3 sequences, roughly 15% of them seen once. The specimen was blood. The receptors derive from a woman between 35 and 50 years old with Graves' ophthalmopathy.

In DNA form, the CDR3 reads TGTGCCAGCAGCTTGGCCCACGGGACAGACAGGTTCTACAATGAGCAGTTCTTC. It is translated as CASSLAHGTDRFYNEQFF. The chain combines TRBV5-6 with TRBJ2-1; 7 positions match TRBD1. The CDR3 consists of 18 residues. The junction had 12 bases not matched to a gene; V was cut back by 0 bases and J by 3 bases. Germline-derived CDR1 and CDR2 are SGHDT and YYEEEE.

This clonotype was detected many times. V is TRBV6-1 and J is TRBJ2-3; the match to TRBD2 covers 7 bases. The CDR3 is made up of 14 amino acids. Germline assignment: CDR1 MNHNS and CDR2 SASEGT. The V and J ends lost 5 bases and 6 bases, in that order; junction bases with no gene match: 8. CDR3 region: CASSRDRTRDTQYF. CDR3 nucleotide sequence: TGTGCCAGCAGTAGAGACCGGACTAGGGATACGCAGTATTTT.

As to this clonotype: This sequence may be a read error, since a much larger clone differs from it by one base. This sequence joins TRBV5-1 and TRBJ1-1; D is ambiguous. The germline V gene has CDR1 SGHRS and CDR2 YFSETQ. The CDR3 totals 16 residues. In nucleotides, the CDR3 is TGCGCCAGCGGCTTGCGGGCAGCCGACCGGGATTCTGAAGCTTTCTTT. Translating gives CASGLRAADRDSEAFF.

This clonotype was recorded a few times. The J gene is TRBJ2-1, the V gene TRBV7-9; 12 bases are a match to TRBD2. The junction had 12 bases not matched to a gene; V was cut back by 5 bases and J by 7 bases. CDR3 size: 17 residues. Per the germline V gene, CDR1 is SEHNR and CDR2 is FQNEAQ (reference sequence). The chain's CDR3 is CASSASGRGSGGNEQFF. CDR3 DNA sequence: TGTGCCAGCAGCGCTAGCGGGAGGGGTTCGGGGGGGAATGAGCAGTTCTTC. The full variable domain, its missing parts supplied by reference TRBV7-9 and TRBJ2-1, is DTGVSQNPRHKITKRGQNVTFRCDPISEHNRLYWYRQTLGQGPEFLTYFQNEAQLEKSRLLSDRFSAERPKGSFSTLEIQRTEQGDSAMYLCASSASGRGSGGNEQFFGPGTRLTVL.

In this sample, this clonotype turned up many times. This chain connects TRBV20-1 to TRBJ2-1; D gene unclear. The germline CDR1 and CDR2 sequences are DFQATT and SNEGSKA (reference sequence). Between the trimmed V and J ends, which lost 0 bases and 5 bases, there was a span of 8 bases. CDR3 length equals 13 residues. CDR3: CSARDPADNEQFF. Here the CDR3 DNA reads TGCAGTGCTAGAGATCCGGCCGACAATGAGCAGTTCTTC.

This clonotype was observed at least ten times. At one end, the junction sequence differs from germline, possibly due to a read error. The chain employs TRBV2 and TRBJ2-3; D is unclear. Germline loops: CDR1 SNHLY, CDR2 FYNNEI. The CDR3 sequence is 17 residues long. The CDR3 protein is CASSDPRRSLSTDTQYF. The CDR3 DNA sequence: TGTGCCAGCAGTGATCCCCGGAGAAGTCTCAGCACAGATACGCAATATTTT.

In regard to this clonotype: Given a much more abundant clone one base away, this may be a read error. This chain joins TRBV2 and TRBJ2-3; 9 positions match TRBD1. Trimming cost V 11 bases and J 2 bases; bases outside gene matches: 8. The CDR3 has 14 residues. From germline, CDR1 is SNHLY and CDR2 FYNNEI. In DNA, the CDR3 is TGTGCCGGCATCCGGGACAGGGCCACAGATACGCAGTATTTT. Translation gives CAGIRDRATDTQYF.

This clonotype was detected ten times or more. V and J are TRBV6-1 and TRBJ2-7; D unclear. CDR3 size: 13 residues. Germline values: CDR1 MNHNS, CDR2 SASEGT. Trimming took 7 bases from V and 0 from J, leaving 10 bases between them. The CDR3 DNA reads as TGTGCCAGCATAGGGTCCCCCTCCTACGAGCAGTACTTC. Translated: CASIGSPSYEQYF.

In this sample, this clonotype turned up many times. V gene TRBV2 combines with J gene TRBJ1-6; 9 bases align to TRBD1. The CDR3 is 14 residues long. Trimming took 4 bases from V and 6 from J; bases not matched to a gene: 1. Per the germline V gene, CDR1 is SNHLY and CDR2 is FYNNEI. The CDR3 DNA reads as TGTGCCAGCAGTGGGGACAGGGTTAATTCACCCCTCCACTTT. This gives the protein CASSGDRVNSPLHF.

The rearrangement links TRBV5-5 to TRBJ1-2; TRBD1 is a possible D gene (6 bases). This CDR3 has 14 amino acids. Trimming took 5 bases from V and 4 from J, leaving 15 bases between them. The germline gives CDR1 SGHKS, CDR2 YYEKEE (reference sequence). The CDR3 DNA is TGTGCCAGCAGGCGGACAGAGATTCTCTATGGCTACACCTTC. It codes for CASRRTEILYGYTF.

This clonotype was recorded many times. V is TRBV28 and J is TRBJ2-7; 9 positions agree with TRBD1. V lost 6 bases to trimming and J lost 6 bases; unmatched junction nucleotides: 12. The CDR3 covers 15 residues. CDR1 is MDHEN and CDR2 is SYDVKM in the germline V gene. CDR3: CASRGQGQGSGEQYF. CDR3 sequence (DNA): TGTGCCAGCAGGGGGCAGGGACAGGGCTCGGGCGAGCAGTACTTC.

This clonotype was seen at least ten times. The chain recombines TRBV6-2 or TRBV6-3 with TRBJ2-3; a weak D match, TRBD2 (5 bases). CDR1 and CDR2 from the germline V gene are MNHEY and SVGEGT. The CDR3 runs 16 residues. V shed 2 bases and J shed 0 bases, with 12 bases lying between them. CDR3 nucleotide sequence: TGTGCCAGCAGTTACGGAGACACGGGAAGCACAGATACGCAGTATTTT. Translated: CASSYGDTGSTDTQYF.

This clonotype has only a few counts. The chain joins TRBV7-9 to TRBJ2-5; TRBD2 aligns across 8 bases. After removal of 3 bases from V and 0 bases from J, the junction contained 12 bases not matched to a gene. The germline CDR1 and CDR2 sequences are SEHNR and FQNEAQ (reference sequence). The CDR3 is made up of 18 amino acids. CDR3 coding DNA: TGTGCCAGCAGCTTTCCGCCCACCCTTAGCGGGGACCAAGAGACCCAGTACTTC. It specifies CASSFPPTLSGDQETQYF.

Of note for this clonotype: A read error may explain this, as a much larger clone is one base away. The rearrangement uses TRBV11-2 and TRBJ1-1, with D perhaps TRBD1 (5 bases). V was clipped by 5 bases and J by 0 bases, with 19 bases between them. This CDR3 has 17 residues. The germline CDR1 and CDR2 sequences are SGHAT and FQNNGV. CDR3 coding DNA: TGTGCCAGCAGCGTCCAAGTGAAGGGGACCATGAACACTGAAGCTTTCTTT. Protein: CASSVQVKGTMNTEAFF.

CDR3 sequence reads: CASRDSGKNTGELFF. The CDR3 DNA sequence: TGTGCCAGCAGAGATAGCGGGAAGAACACCGGGGAGCTGTTTTTT. The V and J genes are TRBV6-2 or TRBV6-3 and TRBJ2-2, with 8 bases aligning to TRBD2. With V trimmed by 6 bases and J by 1 base, 4 bases remained unmatched. Germline CDR1 reads MNHEY; CDR2 reads SVGEGT. The CDR3 is made up of 15 amino acids.

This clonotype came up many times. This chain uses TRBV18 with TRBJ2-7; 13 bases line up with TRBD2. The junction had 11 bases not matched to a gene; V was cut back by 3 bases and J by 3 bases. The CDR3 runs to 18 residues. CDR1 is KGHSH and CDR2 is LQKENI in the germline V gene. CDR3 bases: TGTGCCAGCTCACCTGAAACGGGACTAGCGGGAACCGGCTACGAGCAGTACTTC. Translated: CASSPETGLAGTGYEQYF.

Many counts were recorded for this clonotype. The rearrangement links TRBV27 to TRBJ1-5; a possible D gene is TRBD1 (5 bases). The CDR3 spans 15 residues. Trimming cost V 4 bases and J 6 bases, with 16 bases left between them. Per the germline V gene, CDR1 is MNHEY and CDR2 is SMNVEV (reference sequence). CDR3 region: CASSSTGLGGQPQHF. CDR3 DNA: TGTGCCAGCAGTTCGACTGGACTCGGGGGTCAGCCCCAGCATTTT.

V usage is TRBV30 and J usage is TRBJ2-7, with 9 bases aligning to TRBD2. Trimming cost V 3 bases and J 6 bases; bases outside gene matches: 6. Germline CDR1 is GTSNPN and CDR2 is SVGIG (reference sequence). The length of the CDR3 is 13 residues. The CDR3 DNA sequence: TGTGCCTGGAGCCTTAGCGGGAGTGGCGAGCAGTACTTC. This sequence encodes CAWSLSGSGEQYF.

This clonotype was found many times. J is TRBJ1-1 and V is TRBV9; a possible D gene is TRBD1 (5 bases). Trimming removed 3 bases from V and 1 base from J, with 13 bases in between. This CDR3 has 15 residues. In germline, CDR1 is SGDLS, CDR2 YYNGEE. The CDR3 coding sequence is TGTGCCAGCAGCGGACGGGACGGTTGGAACACTGAAGCTTTCTTT. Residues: CASSGRDGWNTEAFF.

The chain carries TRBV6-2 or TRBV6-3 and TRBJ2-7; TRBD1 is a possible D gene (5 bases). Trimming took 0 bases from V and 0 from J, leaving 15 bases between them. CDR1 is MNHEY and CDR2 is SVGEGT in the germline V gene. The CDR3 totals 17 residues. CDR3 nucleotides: TGTGCCAGCAGTTACTCGACAGCCGCTATAAGCTCCTACGAGCAGTACTTC. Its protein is CASSYSTAAISSYEQYF.

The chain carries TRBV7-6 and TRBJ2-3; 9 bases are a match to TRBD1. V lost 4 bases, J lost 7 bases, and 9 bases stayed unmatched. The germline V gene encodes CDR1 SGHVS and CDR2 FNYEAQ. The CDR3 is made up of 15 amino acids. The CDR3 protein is CASSSETGGRNTQYF. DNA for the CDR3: TGTGCCAGCAGCTCAGAGACAGGGGGGAGAAATACGCAGTATTTT.

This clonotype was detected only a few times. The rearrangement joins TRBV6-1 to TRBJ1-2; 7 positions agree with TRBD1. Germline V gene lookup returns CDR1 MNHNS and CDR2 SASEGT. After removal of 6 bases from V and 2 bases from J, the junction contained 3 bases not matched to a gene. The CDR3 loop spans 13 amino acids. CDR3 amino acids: CASSKGANYGYTF. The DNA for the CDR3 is TGTGCCAGCAGCAAGGGGGCAAACTATGGCTACACCTTC.

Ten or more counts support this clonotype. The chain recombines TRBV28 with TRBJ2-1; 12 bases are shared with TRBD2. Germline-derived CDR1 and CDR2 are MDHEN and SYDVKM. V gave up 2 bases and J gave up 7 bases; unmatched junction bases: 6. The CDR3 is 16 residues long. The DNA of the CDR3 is TGTGCCAGCAGTTTACCCCTAGCGGGAGGGCTGAATGAGCAGTTCTTC. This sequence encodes CASSLPLAGGLNEQFF.

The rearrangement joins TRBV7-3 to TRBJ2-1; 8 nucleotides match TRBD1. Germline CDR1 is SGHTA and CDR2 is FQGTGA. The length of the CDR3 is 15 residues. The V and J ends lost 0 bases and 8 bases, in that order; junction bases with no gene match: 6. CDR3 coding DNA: TGTGCCAGCAGCTTAACGGGGGCAGGGGGCTATGAGCAGTTCTTC. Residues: CASSLTGAGGYEQFF.

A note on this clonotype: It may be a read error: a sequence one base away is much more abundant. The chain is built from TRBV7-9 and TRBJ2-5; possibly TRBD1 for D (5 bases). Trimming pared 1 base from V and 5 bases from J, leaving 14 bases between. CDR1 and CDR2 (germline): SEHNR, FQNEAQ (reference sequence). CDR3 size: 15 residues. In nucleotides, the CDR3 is TGTGCCAGCAGCTTAGTTTCGGTAGGGGTTGAGACCCAGTACTTC. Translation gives CASSLVSVGVETQYF. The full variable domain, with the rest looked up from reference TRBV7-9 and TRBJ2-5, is DTGVSQNPRHKITKRGQNVTFRCDPISEHNRLYWYRQTLGQGPEFLTYFQNEAQLEKSRLLSDRFSAERPKGSFSTLEIQRTEQGDSAMYLCASSLVSVGVETQYFGPGTRLLVL.

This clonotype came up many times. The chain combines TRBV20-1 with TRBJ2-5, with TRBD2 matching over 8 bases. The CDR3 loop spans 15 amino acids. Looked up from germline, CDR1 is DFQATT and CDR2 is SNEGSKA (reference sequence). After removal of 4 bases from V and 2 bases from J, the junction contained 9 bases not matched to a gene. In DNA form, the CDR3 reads TGCAGTGCTAAGGGGGTAGCGGGGAAGCAAGAGACCCAGTACTTC. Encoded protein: CSAKGVAGKQETQYF.

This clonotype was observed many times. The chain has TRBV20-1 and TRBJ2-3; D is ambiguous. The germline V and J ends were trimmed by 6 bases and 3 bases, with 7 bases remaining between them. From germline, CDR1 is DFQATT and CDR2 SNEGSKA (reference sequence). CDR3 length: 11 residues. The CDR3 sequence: CSAPKTDTQYF. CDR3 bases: TGCAGTGCCCCGAAAACAGATACGCAGTATTTT.